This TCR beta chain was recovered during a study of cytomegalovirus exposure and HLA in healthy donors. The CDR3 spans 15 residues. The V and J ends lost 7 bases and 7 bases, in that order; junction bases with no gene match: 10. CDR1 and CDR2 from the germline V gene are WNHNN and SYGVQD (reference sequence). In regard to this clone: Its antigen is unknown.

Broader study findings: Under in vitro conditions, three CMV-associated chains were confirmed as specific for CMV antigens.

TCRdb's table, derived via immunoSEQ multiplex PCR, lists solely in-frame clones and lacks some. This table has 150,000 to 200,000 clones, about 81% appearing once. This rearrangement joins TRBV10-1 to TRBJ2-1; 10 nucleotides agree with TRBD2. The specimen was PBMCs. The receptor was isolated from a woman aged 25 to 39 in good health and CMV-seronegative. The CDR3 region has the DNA TGCGCCAGCACTGATAGACTAGCGGGCGGGAATGAGCAGTTCTTC. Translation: CASTDRLAGGNEQFF.